These 17 T cell receptor beta chains were sequenced from one sample in a study of graft-versus-host responses after intestinal transplantation. Produced via immunoSEQ multiplex PCR; TCRdb's table is partial and in-frame only. The sample yields about 57,000 clones, about 87% seen once. Sequencing was performed on PBMCs, taken 26 days after transplant. Receptors were obtained from a human patient who received an intestinal transplant, so some T cells may come from the graft donor.

The chain couples TRBV6-5 to TRBJ2-5; 13 nucleotides match TRBD2. The ends lost 6 bases at V and 4 bases at J; junction bases unmatched: 5. CDR1 is MNHEY and CDR2 is SVGAGI in the germline V gene. The CDR3 length is 15 residues. For the CDR3, the DNA is TGTGCCAGCAGCCCTACTAGCGGGGGGGGAGAGACCCAGTACTTC. Protein product: CASSPTSGGGETQYF.

V and J are TRBV25-1 and TRBJ1-1; tentative D call: TRBD1 (6 bases). The CDR3 is 15 residues long. V was pared by 6 bases and J by 4 bases, with 18 bases between. Germline V CDR1 and CDR2: MGHDK, SYGVNS. The CDR3 spells CASREREGVGTEAFF. The CDR3 bases are TGTGCCAGCAGAGAGAGGGAGGGGGTGGGCACTGAAGCTTTCTTT.

This clone came up once. The chain carries TRBV6-1 and TRBJ2-3; possibly TRBD2 for D (6 bases). Trimming shortened V by 2 bases and J by 4 bases, and 10 bases separated the two germline ends. The V gene's germline CDR1 is MNHNS and CDR2 SASEGT. This CDR3 region has 14 residues. The CDR3 coding sequence is TGTGCCAGCAGTGAACGCGGGGTCCCAGATACGCAGTATTTT. Protein product: CASSERGVPDTQYF.

The rearrangement links TRBV2 to TRBJ2-7, with 10 bases identical to TRBD1. Trimming removed 7 bases from V and 2 bases from J; junction bases left unmatched: 11. CDR3 size: 16 residues. Germline V CDR1 and CDR2: SNHLY, FYNNEI. CDR3 region: CASTNDGTGVTYEQYV. CDR3 DNA: TGTGCCAGCACCAACGATGGGACAGGGGTGACCTACGAGCAGTACGTC.

The chain employs TRBV27 and TRBJ1-5; TRBD1 is a possible D gene (5 bases). Germline V gene data show CDR1 as MNHEY and CDR2 as SMNVEV (reference sequence). This CDR3 has 15 residues. The V gene lost 3 bases and the J gene lost 4 bases, with 13 bases spanning the gap. The CDR3 loop reads CASSFGGANNQPQHF. The CDR3 region has the DNA TGTGCCAGCAGTTTCGGCGGGGCCAATAATCAGCCCCAGCATTTT.

This chain uses TRBV11-3 with TRBJ2-3; no firm D call. The CDR3 length is 13 residues. V shed 5 bases and J shed 2 bases, with 8 bases lying between them. Germline V gene data show CDR1 as SGHNT and CDR2 as YENEEA. The CDR3 coding sequence is TGTGCCAGCAGCGGCCCCAACACAGATACGCAGTATTTT. The encoded protein is CASSGPNTDTQYF. The full variable domain, its missing parts supplied by reference TRBV11-3 and TRBJ2-3, is EAGVVQSPRYKIIEKKQPVAFWCNPISGHNTLYWYLQNLGQGPELLIRYENEEAVDDSQLPKDRFSAERLKGVDSTLKIQPAELGDSAVYLCASSGPNTDTQYFGPGTRLTVL.

The table lists this clone with a count of one. The rearrangement links TRBV2 to TRBJ1-2; maybe TRBD1 (6 bases). Germline V gene sequence: CDR1 SNHLY, CDR2 FYNNEI. The V and J ends lost 0 bases and 0 bases respectively, with 8 bases between them. CDR3 length equals 15 residues. The CDR3: CASSEATGTNYGYTF. DNA for the CDR3: TGTGCCAGCAGTGAAGCGACAGGCACTAACTATGGCTACACCTTC.

V and J are TRBV4-1 and TRBJ1-6; 7 nucleotides match TRBD1. V dropped 1 base and J dropped 5; count of bases not matched to a gene: 8. The germline CDR1 and CDR2 sequences are MGHRA and YSYEKL. The CDR3 has 17 amino acids. This CDR3 reads CASSQGVGGGHNSPLHF. CDR3 DNA sequence: TGCGCCAGCAGCCAAGGGGTAGGGGGCGGCCATAATTCACCCCTCCACTTT.

The rearrangement joins TRBV7-2 to TRBJ2-4; TRBD1 is a possible D gene (6 bases). The CDR3 contains 15 residues. Germline loops: CDR1 SGHTA, CDR2 FQGNSA. V dropped 1 base and J dropped 9 bases, with 16 bases sitting between them. CDR3 residues: CASSLGGGLEGIQYF. The CDR3 DNA reads TGTGCCAGCAGCTTAGGTGGGGGCCTAGAGGGCATTCAGTACTTC.

The V call is TRBV4-2, the J call TRBJ1-5; 7 bases fit TRBD1. The CDR3 runs 16 residues. From germline, CDR1 is LGHNA and CDR2 YNFKEQ. J lost 1 base, V lost 1 base, and 4 bases had no gene match. The DNA of the CDR3 is TGTGCCAGCAGCCAAGCCCAGGGACAGAGCAATCAGCCCCAGCATTTT. This translates into CASSQAQGQSNQPQHF.

This rearrangement joins TRBV27 to TRBJ2-2, with unresolved D. CDR1 and CDR2 (germline): MNHEY, SMNVEV (reference sequence). The CDR3 has 15 amino acids. Trimming left V 1 base short and J 0 bases short, with 6 bases between. The CDR3 DNA is TGTGCCAGCAGTTTATACTCTGCGAACACCGGGGAGCTGTTTTTT. As protein: CASSLYSANTGELFF.

The V gene is TRBV5-6, the J gene TRBJ2-3; 7 nucleotides align to TRBD2. This CDR3 is built from 16 residues. Trimming removed 0 bases from V and 3 bases from J; junction bases left unmatched: 7. Germline CDR1 SGHDT, CDR2 YYEEEE. CDR3 DNA sequence: TGTGCCAGCAGCTTGGGGTGGGGGGGTGAGACAGATACGCAGTATTTT. It codes for CASSLGWGGETDTQYF.

This chain uses TRBV9 with TRBJ2-7; 7 bases line up with TRBD1. Looked up from germline, CDR1 is SGDLS and CDR2 is YYNGEE. V was pared by 4 bases and J by 7 bases, with 11 bases of the junction left unmatched. This CDR3 is built from 14 residues. CDR3 protein: CASSPQTGWEEQYF. CDR3 DNA: TGTGCCAGCAGCCCTCAGACAGGGTGGGAAGAGCAGTACTTC.

In DNA form, the CDR3 reads TGTGCCAGCAGCTTAGTGACAGGGTTGGGCACCGGGGAGCTGTTTTTT. Translating it yields CASSLVTGLGTGELFF. The chain couples TRBV11-1 to TRBJ2-2; 7 bases line up with TRBD1. V lost 1 base and J lost 4; bases outside the gene matches: 6. Germline V gene data show CDR1 as SGHAT and CDR2 as FQDESV (reference sequence). The CDR3 length is 16 residues.

The genes are TRBV19 and TRBJ2-1; D possibly corresponds to TRBD2 (5 bases). Germline loops: CDR1 LNHDA, CDR2 SQIVND (reference sequence). The CDR3 contains 15 residues. V was cut by 7 bases and J by 0 bases, with 13 bases left in between. As DNA, the CDR3 is TGTGCCAGTAAGGTGGACTCAAGCTCCTACAATGAGCAGTTCTTC. This gives the protein CASKVDSSSYNEQFF.

The chain uses TRBV5-6 and TRBJ2-5, with 9 bases identical to TRBD2. The CDR3 spans 15 residues. The V and J ends lost 5 bases and 5 bases, in that order; junction bases with no gene match: 10. Germline V gene data show CDR1 as SGHDT and CDR2 as YYEEEE. The CDR3 sequence: CASSPGTSSFETQYF. In DNA form, the CDR3 reads TGTGCCAGCAGTCCCGGGACTAGCTCTTTCGAGACCCAGTACTTC.

This chain uses TRBV27 with TRBJ2-3; perhaps TRBD1 as D (6 bases). Germline CDR1 reads MNHEY; CDR2 reads SMNVEV (reference sequence). The CDR3 covers 16 residues. V lost 2 bases and J 5 bases, leaving 17 bases between the germline ends. As DNA, the CDR3 is TGTGCCAGCAGTTTAAGAGGGACATCAAGTGGAGATACGCAGTATTTT. Protein sequence: CASSLRGTSSGDTQYF.